The rows below give T cell receptor beta chains drawn from one sample of a study of T-cell memory formation after mild COVID-19. TCRdb processed the 5' RACE reads anew with MiXCR; each CDR3 protein has one entry. Of about 560,000 distinct CDR3 sequences in the sample, 17% were seen once. The sequenced sample was PBMCs or a T cell subset sorted from them (not recorded which). The receptors come from an adult woman who had mild COVID-19 (a few samples of this study predate the infection). Cell type and time point are not known. Both conserved end residues are part of each CDR3. Each record gives: D gene, J gene, V gene, clone size, CDR3 DNA, CDR3 protein. D genes are given only for firm matches. A row's size may be missing; if present it is once, few, many or a size class.

d_call: NA
j_call: TRBJ1-2
v_call: TRBV29-1
clone_size: many
cdr3_nt: TGCAGCGTTGTCACCCCAGGGAGCTTTTATGGCTACACCTTC
cdr3_aa: CSVVTPGSFYGYTF

d_call: TRBD2
j_call: TRBJ2-1
v_call: TRBV7-3
clone_size: NA
cdr3_nt: TGTGCCAGCAGCATACTAGCGGGAGGTCCGGATGAGCAGTTCTTC
cdr3_aa: CASSILAGGPDEQFF

d_call: NA
j_call: TRBJ1-1
v_call: TRBV12-3/TRBV12-4
clone_size: NA
cdr3_nt: TGTGCCAGCAGTTTAGCGGGAATAATGAACACTGAAGCTTTCTTT
cdr3_aa: CASSLAGIMNTEAFF

d_call: TRBD1
j_call: TRBJ2-5
v_call: TRBV20-1
clone_size: NA
cdr3_nt: TGCAGTGTATGGACAGGGAAAGGTGACCCAAAAGAGACCCAGTACTTC
cdr3_aa: CSVWTGKGDPKETQYF

d_call: TRBD1
j_call: TRBJ1-1
v_call: TRBV4-1
clone_size: many
cdr3_nt: TGCGCCAGCAGCCAACCGACAGGGGAAAGTCCTGAAGCTTTCTTT
cdr3_aa: CASSQPTGESPEAFF

d_call: TRBD2
j_call: TRBJ2-7
v_call: TRBV7-2
clone_size: many
cdr3_nt: TGTGCCAGCATCCAGAACCCCACCCTAGCGGGGGAAGCGATGCGGTACTTC
cdr3_aa: CASIQNPTLAGEAMRYF

d_call: NA
j_call: TRBJ2-3
v_call: TRBV9
clone_size: NA
cdr3_nt: TGTGCCAGCCTCGGTAAGGGCACAGATACGCAGTATTTT
cdr3_aa: CASLGKGTDTQYF

d_call: TRBD2
j_call: TRBJ2-7
v_call: TRBV19
clone_size: many
cdr3_nt: TGTGCCAGTAGTATGGGACTAGCGGGAGCGGTTTACGAGCAGTACTTC
cdr3_aa: CASSMGLAGAVYEQYF

d_call: TRBD2
j_call: TRBJ2-1
v_call: TRBV23-1
clone_size: NA
cdr3_nt: TGCGCCAGCAGTCAGTCACCTGCTCGGTCTAGCGGCTACAATGAGCAGTTCTTC
cdr3_aa: CASSQSPARSSGYNEQFF

d_call: TRBD1
j_call: TRBJ2-7
v_call: TRBV5-1
clone_size: NA
cdr3_nt: TGCGCCAGCAGCACATCGGGACAGTCGGGCGAGCAGTACTTC
cdr3_aa: CASSTSGQSGEQYF

d_call: NA
j_call: TRBJ2-1
v_call: TRBV7-9
clone_size: NA
cdr3_nt: TGTGCCAGCAGCTTAGCCGGACTAAACAATGAGCAGTTCTTC
cdr3_aa: CASSLAGLNNEQFF